The rows below give T cell receptor beta chains drawn from one sample of a study of cytomegalovirus exposure and HLA in healthy donors. Sequenced by immunoSEQ multiplex PCR; TCRdb stores in-frame clones only, minus some. Here the sample spans about 300,000 clones, 86% being singletons. Material for sequencing was PBMCs. Receptors were obtained from a middle-aged man in good health and CMV-seropositive. Each CDR3 is given with its conserved first and last residue. A D gene is named only where the DNA matches it firmly. The size entry is marked missing in some rows and otherwise reads once, few, many or a size class.

clone size,V gene,D gene,J gene,CDR3 protein,CDR3 DNA
few,TRBV18,.,TRBJ2-3,CASSRPASGTDTQYF,TGTGCCAGCTCACGACCGGCTAGCGGCACAGATACGCAGTATTTT
few,TRBV28,.,TRBJ1-5,CASSLPGGSNQPQHF,TGTGCCAGCAGTTTACCGGGGGGAAGCAATCAGCCCCAGCATTTT
.,TRBV12-5,.,TRBJ2-1,CASGFQTVDEQFF,TGTGCTAGTGGTTTCCAGACAGTCGACGAGCAGTTCTTC
.,TRBV5-4,.,TRBJ2-7,CASRSLANEQYF,TGTGCCAGCAGATCCCTAGCTAACGAGCAGTACTTC
.,TRBV5-1,.,TRBJ1-6,CASSLYEGNSPLHF,TGCGCCAGCAGCCTCTACGAGGGAAATTCACCCCTCCACTTT
.,TRBV13,TRBD1,TRBJ1-6,CASSLIGGTVNSPLHF,TGTGCCAGCAGCCTCATAGGGGGGACAGTTAATTCACCCCTCCACTTT
once,TRBV10-1,TRBD1,TRBJ1-1,CASSQSGQGLGEAFF,TGCGCCAGCAGTCAATCGGGACAGGGCCTGGGTGAAGCTTTCTTT
.,TRBV7-9,TRBD1,TRBJ2-3,CASSPRQGRKTDTQYF,TGTGCCAGCAGCCCCCGACAGGGGAGGAAAACAGATACGCAGTATTTT
.,TRBV6-5,.,TRBJ2-7,CASSSRFAGEQYF,TGTGCCAGCAGTTCCCGTTTCGCGGGTGAGCAGTACTTC
.,TRBV4-2,TRBD2,TRBJ2-7,CASSQVLAGGPFSYEQYF,TGTGCCAGCAGCCAAGTCCTAGCGGGGGGACCCTTCTCCTACGAGCAGTACTTC
.,TRBV28,.,TRBJ2-7,CASSLYRGMGAYEQYF,TGTGCCAGCAGTTTATATCGGGGTATGGGAGCCTACGAGCAGTACTTC
.,TRBV29-1,.,TRBJ1-2,CSVEGVGTPSPNYGYTF,TGCAGCGTTGAAGGGGTCGGGACACCTTCCCCAAACTATGGCTACACCTTC
.,TRBV5-1,TRBD1,TRBJ1-2,CASSMDRALPYDYTF,TGCGCCAGCAGCATGGACAGGGCCCTCCCCTATGACTACACCTTC